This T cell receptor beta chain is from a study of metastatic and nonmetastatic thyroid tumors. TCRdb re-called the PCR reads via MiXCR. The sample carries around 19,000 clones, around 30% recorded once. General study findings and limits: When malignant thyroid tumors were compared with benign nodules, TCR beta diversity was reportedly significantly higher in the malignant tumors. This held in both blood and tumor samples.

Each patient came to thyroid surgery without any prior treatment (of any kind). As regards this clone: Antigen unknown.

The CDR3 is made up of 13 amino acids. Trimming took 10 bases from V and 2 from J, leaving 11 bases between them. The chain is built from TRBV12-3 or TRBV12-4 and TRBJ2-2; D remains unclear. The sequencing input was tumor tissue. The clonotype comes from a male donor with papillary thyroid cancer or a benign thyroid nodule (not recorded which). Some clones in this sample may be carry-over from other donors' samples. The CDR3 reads CATPEPNTGELFF. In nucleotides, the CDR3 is TGTGCCACCCCAGAGCCTAACACCGGGGAGCTGTTTTTT.